The 2 T cell receptor beta chains given below trace back to one sample, sequenced in a study of CD8+ T cells in alopecia areata. Treatment here: oral pan-JAK inhibitor, 5-10 mg twice daily. Extracted RNA was reverse transcribed, and the resulting cDNA served as sequencing template. Sequenced by immunoSEQ multiplex PCR; TCRdb stores in-frame clones only, minus some. Altogether 190,000 or so clones are present, 45% to 65% being singletons, with the ten largest covering about 3.5%. The sample consisted of CD4+ T cells sorted from blood, taken at week 4, from a patient treated with tofacitinib. These receptors came from a human donor with alopecia areata.

The J gene is TRBJ1-6, the V gene TRBV15, with D hard to call. Germline-derived CDR1 and CDR2 are LNHNV and YYDKDF (reference sequence). Trimming took off 1 base at V and 9 bases at J, with 13 bases between the two ends. CDR3 length: 15 amino acids. The CDR3 nucleotides read TGTGCCACCAGCAGAGCCGGGTTCGACGGTTCACCCCTCCACTTT. This encodes CATSRAGFDGSPLHF.

The chain joins TRBV5-4 to TRBJ2-2, with 7 bases aligning to TRBD2. The CDR3 covers 16 residues. The germline V gene has CDR1 SGHNT and CDR2 YYREEE (reference sequence). V was pared by 9 bases and J by 1 base, with 12 bases of the junction left unmatched. CDR3 amino acids: CATRDPGRGNTGELFF. CDR3 bases: TGTGCCACCCGGGACCCAGGGAGGGGGAACACCGGGGAGCTGTTTTTT. The full variable domain, in which reference TRBV5-4 and TRBJ2-2 provide the parts outside the CDR3, is ETGVTQSPTHLIKTRGQQVTLRCSSQSGHNTVSWYQQALGQGPQFIFQYYREEENGRGNFPPRFSGLQFPNYSSELNVNALELDDSALYLCATRDPGRGNTGELFFGEGSRLTVL.